These 5 T cell receptor beta chains were all obtained from the same sample, sequenced in a study of OX40 agonist ivuxolimab in advanced cancers. Libraries were prepared by immunoSEQ multiplex PCR; TCRdb keeps only in-frame clonotypes and omits some of them. In the table there are tens of thousands of clones, about 90% of which are singletons. Sequencing was performed on CD4+ or CD8+ T cells sorted from blood, taken in a trial of the OX40 agonist ivuxolimab. The receptor source for this set is an adult with an advanced solid tumor such as melanoma, head and neck, liver or kidney cancer.

The rearrangement uses TRBV11-2 and TRBJ1-4; D is perhaps TRBD1 (5 bases). CDR1 is SGHAT, CDR2 FQNNGV, per germline. V lost 1 base to trimming and J lost 5 bases, with 20 bases between them. This CDR3 has 18 residues. The CDR3 sequence: CASSLGREGTLRNEKLFF. DNA of the CDR3: TGTGCCAGCAGCTTAGGCCGTGAAGGGACCCTAAGAAATGAAAAACTGTTTTTT.

The chain links TRBV10-3 to TRBJ2-7, with TRBD1 matching over 12 bases. The junction had 10 bases not matched to a gene; V was cut back by 0 bases and J by 7 bases. Looked up from germline, CDR1 is ENHRY and CDR2 is SYGVKD. This CDR3 has 17 amino acids. The CDR3 sequence is CAISESIPGQGAKEQYF. CDR3 bases: TGTGCCATCAGTGAGTCGATCCCGGGACAGGGGGCGAAAGAGCAGTACTTC.

The V gene is TRBV5-4, the J gene TRBJ1-1, with D unresolved. The CDR3 is 14 amino acids. Germline-derived CDR1 and CDR2 are SGHNT and YYREEE (reference sequence). Trimming cost V 3 bases and J 0 bases, with 9 bases left between them. Written as DNA, the CDR3 is TGTGCCAGCAGCTCGCTGTGGATGAACACTGAAGCTTTCTTT. The encoded protein is CASSSLWMNTEAFF.

The rearrangement links TRBV18 to TRBJ2-1; the D gene is possibly TRBD2 (7 bases). V was shortened by 2 bases and J by 6 bases, with 11 bases between the two germline ends. Germline assignment: CDR1 KGHSH and CDR2 LQKENI. The CDR3 has 14 residues. CDR3 nucleotide sequence: TGTGCCAGCTCACCAGCGGGGGCCCGCAATGAGCAGTTCTTC. Encoded protein: CASSPAGARNEQFF. Variable domain in full (rest from reference TRBV18 and TRBJ2-1): NAGVMQNPRHLVRRRGQEARLRCSPMKGHSHVYWYRQLPEEGLKFMVYLQKENIIDESGMPKERFSAEFPKEGPSILRIQQVVRGDSAAYFCASSPAGARNEQFFGPGTRLTVL.

The chain uses TRBV4-1 and TRBJ1-5; D unresolved. Trimming stripped 2 bases from V and 3 bases from J, with 5 bases between. In germline, CDR1 is MGHRA, CDR2 YSYEKL. This CDR3 has 13 residues. The chain's CDR3 is CASSQLLNQPQHF. The CDR3 DNA reads TGCGCCAGCAGCCAACTTCTCAATCAGCCCCAGCATTTT.